The 25 T cell receptor beta chains given below trace back to one sample, sequenced in a study of CD8+ T cells in alopecia areata. Extraction of RNA preceded its reverse transcription into cDNA, which served as the sequencing template. Produced via immunoSEQ multiplex PCR; TCRdb's table is partial and in-frame only. The data hold 120,000 to 150,000 clones, with 62% observed a single time. Sequencing used CD8+ T cells sorted from blood. The receptors derive from a human donor in good health.

The rearrangement uses TRBV2 and TRBJ2-7; D remains unclear. The CDR3 has 12 residues. The ends were cut back, 3 bases at V and 4 bases at J, with 7 bases in the middle. Germline V gives CDR1 SNHLY, CDR2 FYNNEI. CDR3 sequence (DNA): TGTGCCAGCAGTGATCTCGGGTACGAGCAGTACTTC. Its protein product is CASSDLGYEQYF. Looking up the rest from reference TRBV2 and TRBJ2-7 gives the full variable domain: EPEVTQTPSHQVTQMGQEVILRCVPISNHLYFYWYRQILGQKVEFLVSFYNNEISEKSEIFDDQFSVERPDGSNFTLKIRSTKLEDSAMYFCASSDLGYEQYFGPGTRLTVT.

Regarding this clone: The sample has other DNA sequences that encode this CDR3 too. This chain uses TRBV29-1 with TRBJ2-1; D is uncertain. The CDR3 runs to 12 residues. The V end lost 1 base, the J end lost 4 bases, and 5 bases lay between the germline ends. CDR1 is SQVTM, CDR2 ANQGSEA, per germline. CDR3 amino acids: CSVEARYNEQFF. The CDR3 nucleotides are TGCAGCGTTGAAGCTAGGTACAATGAGCAGTTCTTC.

This clone was seen more than once but under ten times. The V gene is TRBV4-1, the J gene TRBJ2-7, with 7 positions matching TRBD2. The V and J ends lost 0 bases and 5 bases, in that order; junction bases with no gene match: 13. CDR3 length equals 17 residues. Germline V gives CDR1 MGHRA, CDR2 YSYEKL. The chain's CDR3 is CASSQERASGRLNEQYF. The CDR3 bases are TGCGCCAGCAGCCAAGAGCGTGCTAGCGGCCGTCTAAACGAGCAGTACTTC.

The rearrangement links TRBV6-1 to TRBJ1-1; possible D gene TRBD1, 6 bases. CDR3 length equals 13 residues. From germline, CDR1 is MNHNS and CDR2 SASEGT. Trimming took off 3 bases at V and 11 bases at J, with 16 bases between the two ends. The DNA for the CDR3 is TGTGCCAGCAGTGAGGGACAATCTAAGGGGGCTTTCTTT. Amino acid sequence: CASSEGQSKGAFF.

This clone was seen more than once but under ten times. V usage is TRBV9 and J usage is TRBJ1-1, with D uncertain. V lost 2 bases to trimming and J lost 1 base, with 12 bases between them. Germline CDR1 SGDLS, CDR2 YYNGEE. This CDR3 spans 15 amino acids. Here the CDR3 DNA reads TGTGCCAGCAGCGTGGTCCCGGGAGGGAACACTGAAGCTTTCTTT. Amino acids: CASSVVPGGNTEAFF.

This clone was seen a handful of times. The chain has TRBV29-1 and TRBJ2-1; 9 positions agree with TRBD2. Looked up from germline, CDR1 is SQVTM and CDR2 is ANQGSEA. With 7 bases clipped from V and 4 bases from J, the junction kept 2 bases outside the gene matches. There are 12 residues in the CDR3. The CDR3 here is CSGLAEYNEQFF. In DNA form, the CDR3 reads TGCAGCGGACTAGCGGAGTACAATGAGCAGTTCTTC.

The V gene is TRBV19, the J gene TRBJ2-1, with no clear D. In germline, CDR1 is LNHDA, CDR2 SQIVND (reference sequence). The CDR3 consists of 12 residues. The V end lost 10 bases, the J end lost 5 bases, and 12 bases lay between the germline ends. CDR3 DNA: TGTGCCACAGGTCCCTCGAACAATGAGCAGTTCTTC. Its translation: CATGPSNNEQFF.

The gene calls are TRBV5-4 and TRBJ2-5, with 8 bases lining up with TRBD2. Per germline, CDR1 SGHNT and CDR2 YYREEE (reference sequence). This CDR3 is 16 amino acids long. V gave up 4 bases and J gave up 4 bases; unmatched junction bases: 12. CDR3 DNA: TGTGCCAGCAGCCTGCCGACAGCGGGAGACGGAGAGACCCAGTACTTC. This translates into CASSLPTAGDGETQYF. Using reference TRBV5-4 and TRBJ2-5 for the parts outside the CDR3, the full variable domain is ETGVTQSPTHLIKTRGQQVTLRCSSQSGHNTVSWYQQALGQGPQFIFQYYREEENGRGNFPPRFSGLQFPNYSSELNVNALELDDSALYLCASSLPTAGDGETQYFGPGTRLLVL.

In this sample, this clone turned up a few times. This chain uses TRBV29-1 with TRBJ2-6; D ambiguous. The CDR3 sequence is 14 residues long. CDR1 is SQVTM, CDR2 ANQGSEA, per germline. Trimming shortened V by 5 bases and J by 0 bases, and 8 bases separated the two germline ends. Here the CDR3 reads CSVYNPSGANVLTF. The CDR3 DNA reads TGCAGCGTTTATAACCCCTCTGGGGCCAACGTCCTGACTTTC.

This chain joins TRBV5-4 and TRBJ2-1; no definite D call. Per germline, CDR1 SGHNT and CDR2 YYREEE (reference sequence). V lost 1 base and J lost 7, with 6 bases in between. The CDR3 covers 12 residues. The CDR3 nucleotides are TGTGCCAGCAGCTTGCAACGAAATGAGCAGTTCTTC. The encoded protein is CASSLQRNEQFF.

This clone has only a few counts. This chain joins TRBV4-1 and TRBJ2-1; no definite D call. Germline CDR1 reads MGHRA; CDR2 reads YSYEKL. V gave up 3 bases and J gave up 7 bases, with 10 bases separating them. The CDR3 loop spans 13 amino acids. The CDR3 reads CASSHPLKNEQFF. DNA for the CDR3: TGCGCCAGCAGCCACCCACTTAAGAATGAGCAGTTCTTC.

The CDR3 DNA reads TGTGCCAGCAGCTTGGCCGTCGGCAGAGAAGCTTTCTTT. Amino acid sequence: CASSLAVGREAFF. This chain links TRBV5-4 with TRBJ1-1, with D uncertain. Trimming cost V 0 bases and J 8 bases, with 11 bases left between them. From germline, CDR1 is SGHNT and CDR2 YYREEE (reference sequence). The CDR3 loop spans 13 amino acids. Supplemented by reference TRBV5-4 and TRBJ1-1, the full variable domain reads ETGVTQSPTHLIKTRGQQVTLRCSSQSGHNTVSWYQQALGQGPQFIFQYYREEENGRGNFPPRFSGLQFPNYSSELNVNALELDDSALYLCASSLAVGREAFFGQGTRLTVV.

This clone was detected a few times. CDR3 in DNA: TGCAGCGTGCGGGACGGCACTGGAAACACCATATATTTT. Its protein is CSVRDGTGNTIYF. This chain links TRBV29-1 with TRBJ1-3; D perhaps matches TRBD1 (5 bases). Between the trimmed V and J ends, which lost 6 bases and 2 bases, there was a span of 11 bases. Germline loops: CDR1 SQVTM, CDR2 ANQGSEA. The CDR3 length is 13 residues.

This clone was recorded a few times. The chain employs TRBV11-2 and TRBJ2-1, with D perhaps matching TRBD1 or TRBD2 (5 bases each). The CDR3 is 12 residues long. The germline V gene has CDR1 SGHAT and CDR2 FQNNGV. The V gene lost 5 bases and the J gene lost 9 bases, with 11 bases spanning the gap. In nucleotides, the CDR3 is TGTGCCAGCAGCCCAGGGACGACTGAGCAGTTCTTC. Residues: CASSPGTTEQFF.

V gene TRBV5-1 combines with J gene TRBJ2-5; 8 bases line up with TRBD1. The germline V gene has CDR1 SGHRS and CDR2 YFSETQ. The CDR3 spans 14 residues. The J segment lost 4 bases and the V segment lost 2 bases, leaving 4 bases of the junction unmatched. The CDR3 is CASSFGTGRETQYF. DNA for the CDR3: TGCGCCAGCAGCTTTGGGACAGGTCGAGAGACCCAGTACTTC.

The gene calls are TRBV6-6 and TRBJ2-5; 9 nucleotides agree with TRBD2. V shed 3 bases, J shed 5 bases, and the junction held 10 bases outside the gene matches. The CDR3 contains 16 residues. Germline-derived CDR1 and CDR2 are MNHNY and SVGAGI (reference sequence). DNA of the CDR3: TGTGCCAGCAGTTATTTAGCGGGAGAATATGGGGAGACCCAGTACTTC. This codes for CASSYLAGEYGETQYF.

J is TRBJ2-5 and V is TRBV11-2, with a weak D call TRBD2 (5 bases). CDR1 is SGHAT, CDR2 FQNNGV, per germline. The CDR3 is 14 amino acids. Trimming removed 0 bases at V and 3 bases at J, with 8 bases between. The CDR3 region has the DNA TGTGCCAGCAGCTTAGATTGGGGAGAAGAGACCCAGTACTTC. Translated, it gives CASSLDWGEETQYF. The variable domain in full, with the rest retrieved from reference TRBV11-2 and TRBJ2-5, is EAGVAQSPRYKIIEKRQSVAFWCNPISGHATLYWYQQILGQGPKLLIQFQNNGVVDDSQLPKDRFSAERLKGVDSTLKIQPAKLEDSAVYLCASSLDWGEETQYFGPGTRLLVL.

The CDR3 coding sequence is TGTGCCAGCAGCTTTGGGGCGACTAGCGGGAGGGCCCTCGTGGAGACCCAGTACTTC. This encodes CASSFGATSGRALVETQYF. The chain links TRBV7-6 to TRBJ2-5, with 14 positions matching TRBD2. This CDR3 contains 19 residues. V shed 3 bases and J 5 bases; nucleotides not matched to a gene: 14. Looked up from germline, CDR1 is SGHVS and CDR2 is FNYEAQ. The full variable domain, its missing parts supplied by reference TRBV7-6 and TRBJ2-5, is GAGVSQSPRYKVTKRGQDVALRCDPISGHVSLYWYRQALGQGPEFLTYFNYEAQQDKSGLPNDRFSAERPEGSISTLTIQRTEQRDSAMYRCASSFGATSGRALVETQYFGPGTRLLVL.

J is TRBJ1-1 and V is TRBV5-4, with D perhaps matching TRBD1 (5 bases). With 4 bases removed from V and 1 base from J, the gap between germline ends came to 14 bases. Germline V CDR1 and CDR2: SGHNT, YYREEE (reference sequence). The CDR3 length is 15 residues. CDR3 sequence reads: CASSGIIGGNTEAFF. CDR3 bases: TGTGCCAGCAGCGGTATAATTGGGGGGAACACTGAAGCTTTCTTT.

This chain uses TRBV20-1 with TRBJ2-3; unclear D gene. The CDR3 extends over 11 amino acids. The germline gives CDR1 DFQATT, CDR2 SNEGSKA (reference sequence). The V gene lost 5 bases and the J gene lost 11 bases, with 14 bases spanning the gap. CDR3 sequence reads: CSAPHSNGQYF. DNA for the CDR3: TGCAGTGCTCCCCACAGCAACGGGCAGTATTTT.

The V and J genes are TRBV30 and TRBJ2-1; D is undetermined. This CDR3 spans 13 amino acids. The V gene lost 0 bases and the J gene lost 1 base, with 4 bases spanning the gap. The germline V gene encodes CDR1 GTSNPN and CDR2 SVGIG (reference sequence). This CDR3 reads CAWSVQSYNEQFF. The CDR3 DNA reads as TGTGCCTGGAGTGTACAGTCCTACAATGAGCAGTTCTTC. The whole variable domain, filled in from reference TRBV30 and TRBJ2-1, reads SQTIHQWPATLVQPVGSPLSLECTVEGTSNPNLYWYRQAAGRGLQLLFYSVGIGQISSEVPQNLSASRPQDRQFILSSKKLLLSDSGFYLCAWSVQSYNEQFFGPGTRLTVL.

The chain uses TRBV28 and TRBJ2-7; maybe TRBD1 (6 bases). V gave up 6 bases and J gave up 0 bases, with 12 bases separating them. This CDR3 has 14 residues. Germline loops: CDR1 MDHEN, CDR2 SYDVKM. CDR3 loop: CASSPGTPSYEQYF. CDR3 sequence (DNA): TGTGCCAGCAGCCCTGGGACACCCTCCTACGAGCAGTACTTC.

This clone was picked up one time. The CDR3 DNA reads as TGTGCCAGCAGCTTAGTAGCCCACCTAGCTGGGGCCAACGTCCTGACTTTC. It specifies CASSLVAHLAGANVLTF. The J gene is TRBJ2-6, the V gene TRBV7-9; no definite D call. Germline V CDR1 and CDR2: SEHNR, FQNEAQ (reference sequence). The CDR3 extends over 17 amino acids. The ends were cut back, 1 base at V and 2 bases at J, with 12 bases in the middle.

V and J are TRBV7-2 and TRBJ2-3; D is unresolved. This CDR3 has 15 residues. Germline CDR1 SGHTA, CDR2 FQGNSA. Trimming left V 1 base short and J 4 bases short, with 12 bases between. The CDR3 is CASSLDGGSPDTQYF. The CDR3, as DNA: TGTGCCAGCAGCTTAGACGGTGGTAGCCCAGATACGCAGTATTTT.

V usage is TRBV7-9 and J usage is TRBJ1-1; D is ambiguous. CDR1 is SEHNR and CDR2 is FQNEAQ in the germline V gene (reference sequence). V was cut by 5 bases and J by 5 bases, with 18 bases left in between. The CDR3 sequence is 15 residues long. CDR3 region: CASSEPLQIKTEAFF. CDR3 sequence (DNA): TGTGCCAGCAGCGAACCTCTCCAGATAAAAACTGAAGCTTTCTTT.